The entry that follows covers one T cell receptor (beta chain) sequence. Described treatment: roughly 18 received Ad26.COV2.S at low or high dose, single or two shots; 5 received placebo; per-sample allocation not given. Repertoires come from day 63 after the first vaccine or placebo injection. The data derive from a study of Ad26.COV2.S vaccination and SARS-CoV-2 variants. Sequencing used immunoSEQ multiplex PCR; TCRdb keeps in-frame clones, though not all of them. The sample holds some 340,000 clones, around 84% seen once. V was cut by 3 bases and J by 4 bases, with 8 bases left in between. CDR3 size: 13 residues. Germline CDR1 and CDR2: SGHRS and YFSETQ.

This sequence joins TRBV5-1 and TRBJ2-1, with D possibly TRBD1 on 5 matching bases. The material sequenced was peripheral blood, taken in a trial of Ad26.COV2.S vaccine versus placebo. This TCR came from a person aged 18-60 years who received the Ad26.COV2.S COVID-19 vaccine or a placebo. As DNA, the CDR3 is TGCGCCAGCAGCTGGACACAGTACAATGAGCAGTTCTTC. This encodes CASSWTQYNEQFF.